The 27 T cell receptor beta chains presented below share a single source sample, sequenced in a study of early T cells in non-severe SARS-CoV-2 infection. MiXCR, run by TCRdb on the 5' RACE reads, gives a single entry per CDR3 protein. The top ten hold approximately 5% of the sample, which has fewer than 35,000 distinct CDR3 sequences, around 5.7% seen once. Sample: whole blood. The receptor source for this set is an adult who was a healthcare worker with PCR-confirmed SARS-CoV-2 infection or an uninfected control (not recorded which).

This clonotype appeared many times. The chain is built from TRBV6-1 and TRBJ1-1, with 8 bases that match TRBD1. From germline, CDR1 is MNHNS and CDR2 SASEGT. The CDR3 runs to 13 residues. V shed 4 bases and J 6 bases; nucleotides not matched to a gene: 4. The CDR3 protein is CASSVTGGAEAFF. The CDR3 coding sequence is TGTGCCAGCAGTGTTACAGGGGGTGCTGAAGCTTTCTTT.

The table lists this clonotype with many counts. The chain carries TRBV7-2 and TRBJ2-7; 8 nucleotides line up with TRBD2. Per the germline V gene, CDR1 is SGHTA and CDR2 is FQGNSA. Unmatched junction bases numbered 4, after V lost 1 base and J lost 2 bases. The CDR3 sequence is 15 residues long. CDR3 bases: TGTGCCAGCAGCTTAGGGGGGACTAGGGCCTACGAGCAGTACTTC. This gives the protein CASSLGGTRAYEQYF.

This clonotype was seen repeatedly, ten times or more. The V call is TRBV27, the J call TRBJ1-5; perhaps TRBD1 as D (6 bases). The germline V gene encodes CDR1 MNHEY and CDR2 SMNVEV (reference sequence). The CDR3 totals 14 residues. The ends were cut back, 2 bases at V and 1 base at J, with 6 bases in the middle. CDR3 region: CASSLRGSNQPQHF. The CDR3 region has the DNA TGTGCCAGCAGTTTAAGGGGGAGCAATCAGCCCCAGCATTTT.

This clonotype was observed at least ten times. V and J are TRBV20-1 and TRBJ1-2, with TRBD1 matching 7 bases. Unmatched junction bases numbered 10, after V lost 6 bases and J lost 0 bases. This CDR3 contains 15 residues. Per germline, CDR1 DFQATT and CDR2 SNEGSKA (reference sequence). CDR3 bases: TGCAGTGCCCCCGCTGGGCAGGGGGCTAACTATGGCTACACCTTC. Encoded protein: CSAPAGQGANYGYTF.

Many counts were recorded for this clonotype. This chain's CDR3 is CASSLNGEQATEAFF. In DNA form, the CDR3 reads TGCGCCAGCAGCTTGAATGGAGAGCAGGCCACTGAAGCTTTCTTT. The V gene is TRBV5-1, the J gene TRBJ1-1; D uncertain. CDR1 is SGHRS, CDR2 YFSETQ, per germline. The CDR3 sequence is 15 residues long. The V and J ends lost 1 base and 4 bases respectively, with 14 bases between them.

This clonotype was counted ten times or more. This rearrangement joins TRBV20-1 to TRBJ2-1; 13 nucleotides match TRBD2. V lost 5 bases to trimming and J lost 4 bases; unmatched junction nucleotides: 5. The germline CDR1 and CDR2 sequences are DFQATT and SNEGSKA (reference sequence). CDR3 length: 15 residues. The CDR3 coding sequence is TGCAGTGCTTTCCGGACTAGCGGGAGATACAATGAGCAGTTCTTC. This sequence encodes CSAFRTSGRYNEQFF.

This clonotype was recorded many times. This chain joins TRBV11-2 and TRBJ2-1; TRBD2 agrees at 8 bases. V lost 5 bases, J lost 15 bases, and 12 bases stayed unmatched. There are 13 residues in the CDR3. The germline CDR1 and CDR2 sequences are SGHAT and FQNNGV. The CDR3 nucleotides are TGTGCCAGCAGCCTAATAGCGGGGCCTAGGACGTTCTTC. Its protein product is CASSLIAGPRTFF.

By sample share, this clonotype is medium-sized. V usage is TRBV5-5 and J usage is TRBJ1-1; 10 nucleotides match TRBD1. Germline CDR1 is SGHKS and CDR2 is YYEKEE (reference sequence). V shed 4 bases, J shed 11 bases, and the junction held 11 bases outside the gene matches. The CDR3 has 14 amino acids. CDR3 residues: CASSTGQGTLRAFF. As DNA, the CDR3 is TGTGCCAGCAGCACGGGACAGGGGACCCTTAGGGCTTTCTTT.

This chain uses TRBV20-1 with TRBJ2-7; the D gene is possibly TRBD1 (6 bases). Germline CDR1 DFQATT, CDR2 SNEGSKA (reference sequence). This CDR3 contains 13 residues. The V and J ends lost 6 bases and 2 bases respectively, with 14 bases between them. This CDR3 is CSATGTSTYEQYF. The CDR3 nucleotides read TGCAGTGCAACCGGGACAAGTACCTACGAGCAGTACTTC.

Ten or more counts support this clonotype. This chain connects TRBV7-2 to TRBJ2-2, with D uncertain. Trimming stripped 1 base from V and 3 bases from J, with 9 bases between. Per the germline V gene, CDR1 is SGHTA and CDR2 is FQGNSA. The CDR3 runs 15 residues. The CDR3 coding sequence is TGTGCCAGCAGCTTAGGAGGACCCGACACCGGGGAGCTGTTTTTT. Amino acid sequence: CASSLGGPDTGELFF.

This clonotype was detected many times. V and J are TRBV28 and TRBJ1-5; D not resolved. Trimming removed 6 bases at V and 6 bases at J, with 9 bases between. Germline CDR1 reads MDHEN; CDR2 reads SYDVKM. This CDR3 spans 12 amino acids. The CDR3 sequence is CASRVGSQPQHF. CDR3 nucleotides: TGTGCCAGCAGAGTTGGTTCTCAGCCCCAGCATTTT.

There are a few counts of this clonotype. The chain employs TRBV18 and TRBJ2-3, with D maybe TRBD2 (5 bases). Germline CDR1 is KGHSH and CDR2 is LQKENI. The CDR3 consists of 14 residues. Trimming left V 0 bases short and J 6 bases short, with 10 bases between. CDR3 in DNA: TGTGCCAGCTCACCACCGCTGGAGGTGGATACGCAGTATTTT. It codes for CASSPPLEVDTQYF.

This clonotype came up many times. This rearrangement joins TRBV4-1 to TRBJ1-1; the match to TRBD1 covers 9 bases. Germline CDR1 and CDR2: MGHRA and YSYEKL. V was pared by 2 bases and J by 5 bases, with 6 bases of the junction left unmatched. This CDR3 is built from 15 residues. The DNA for the CDR3 is TGCGCCAGCAGCCAAAATTACAGGGGGCGGACTGAAGCTTTCTTT. It translates to CASSQNYRGRTEAFF.

Many counts were recorded for this clonotype. The CDR3 is CATSDLPSLDRGLPPYGYTF. The CDR3 coding sequence is TGTGCCACCAGTGATTTGCCCTCCTTGGACAGGGGACTACCCCCCTATGGCTACACCTTC. The chain recombines TRBV24-1 with TRBJ1-2, with TRBD1 matching over 9 bases. After removal of 0 bases from V and 4 bases from J, the junction contained 17 bases not matched to a gene. Germline CDR1 is KGHDR and CDR2 is SFDVKD. This CDR3 region has 20 residues.

In this sample, this clonotype turned up many times. V and J are TRBV12-3 or TRBV12-4 and TRBJ1-2, with 10 positions matching TRBD1. The CDR3 sequence is 16 residues long. Trimming cost V 5 bases and J 2 bases; bases outside gene matches: 8. The CDR3 coding sequence is TGTGCCAGCAGTCCCCGGACAGGGGGTGAGAACTATGGCTACACCTTC. Its translation is CASSPRTGGENYGYTF.

The sample holds a few counts of this clonotype. This sequence joins TRBV28 and TRBJ2-1; 12 bases match TRBD2. Germline V gives CDR1 MDHEN, CDR2 SYDVKM. Losses at the gene ends were 7 bases for V and 7 bases for J; bases not matched to a gene: 17. CDR3 length equals 18 residues. Here the CDR3 reads CASTSLGRASGRGNEQFF. The CDR3 DNA reads TGTGCCAGCACCTCATTGGGCCGGGCTAGCGGGAGGGGGAATGAGCAGTTCTTC.

The table lists this clonotype with many counts. V gene TRBV20-1 combines with J gene TRBJ2-4; possibly TRBD1 or TRBD2 for D (5 bases each). Germline CDR1 and CDR2: DFQATT and SNEGSKA (reference sequence). V was cut by 3 bases and J by 6 bases, with 6 bases left in between. The CDR3 extends over 11 amino acids. Written as DNA, the CDR3 is TGCAGTGCTAGCGGGGCAAACATTCAGTACTTC. This gives the protein CSASGANIQYF.

This clonotype showed up many times. The chain carries TRBV10-1 and TRBJ2-7, with 10 bases aligning to TRBD1. Germline CDR1 reads WNHNN; CDR2 reads SYGVQD (reference sequence). The length of the CDR3 is 15 residues. The ends lost 5 bases at V and 6 bases at J; junction bases unmatched: 10. CDR3 DNA: TGCGCCAGCAGTCGTGCCGGGACAGGGGACCGCGAGCAGTACTTC. Translation gives CASSRAGTGDREQYF.

This clonotype was counted many times. V is TRBV7-9 and J is TRBJ2-1, with TRBD2 matching 11 bases. Losses at the gene ends were 1 base for V and 7 bases for J; bases not matched to a gene: 3. Germline assignment: CDR1 SEHNR and CDR2 FQNEAQ (reference sequence). This CDR3 has 15 residues. For the CDR3, the DNA is TGTGCCAGCAGCTTAGAACTAGCGGGAGTTAATGAGCAGTTCTTC. It yields the protein CASSLELAGVNEQFF.

This clonotype was counted ten times or more. The chain recombines TRBV4-1 with TRBJ2-1; D is ambiguous. Trimming took off 1 base at V and 0 bases at J, with 10 bases between the two ends. Germline V gene sequence: CDR1 MGHRA, CDR2 YSYEKL. There are 16 residues in the CDR3. The CDR3 sequence is CASSQVSSPSYNEQFF. CDR3 coding DNA: TGCGCCAGCAGCCAAGTCTCCTCCCCCTCCTACAATGAGCAGTTCTTC.

Many counts were recorded for this clonotype. J is TRBJ2-1 and V is TRBV24-1; 9 bases align to TRBD2. The ends lost 7 bases at V and 4 bases at J; junction bases unmatched: 7. This CDR3 is 15 amino acids long. Germline CDR1 KGHDR, CDR2 SFDVKD. The CDR3 here is CATREGTSPYNEQFF. CDR3 DNA sequence: TGTGCCACCAGAGAAGGGACTAGCCCGTACAATGAGCAGTTCTTC.

This clonotype appeared many times. The chain uses TRBV6-5 and TRBJ2-3; the D is unclear. V gave up 2 bases and J gave up 1 base, with 10 bases separating them. CDR1 is MNHEY, CDR2 SVGAGI, per germline. The CDR3 is 15 residues long. Here the CDR3 reads CASSYGQTRTDTQYF. As DNA, the CDR3 is TGTGCCAGCAGTTACGGGCAGACGCGCACAGATACGCAGTATTTT.

The table lists this clonotype with many counts. This chain links TRBV7-9 with TRBJ2-5, with D uncertain. Germline-derived CDR1 and CDR2 are SEHNR and FQNEAQ (reference sequence). Trimming pared 3 bases from V and 2 bases from J, leaving 4 bases between. CDR3 length: 12 amino acids. Written as DNA, the CDR3 is TGTGCCAGCAGCTTTTCTCAAGAGACCCAGTACTTC. Translating it yields CASSFSQETQYF. The whole variable domain, filled in from reference TRBV7-9 and TRBJ2-5, reads DTGVSQNPRHKITKRGQNVTFRCDPISEHNRLYWYRQTLGQGPEFLTYFQNEAQLEKSRLLSDRFSAERPKGSFSTLEIQRTEQGDSAMYLCASSFSQETQYFGPGTRLLVL.

This clonotype was seen many times. The V call is TRBV7-7, the J call TRBJ2-5, with TRBD2 matching 7 bases. The J segment lost 1 base and the V segment lost 0 bases, leaving 8 bases of the junction unmatched. Germline V gives CDR1 SSHAT, CDR2 FNYEAQ (reference sequence). The CDR3 is made up of 17 amino acids. CDR3 DNA sequence: TGTGCCAGCAGCTTAGCGCCTGTGGGAGGGAGCCAAGAGACCCAGTACTTC. Encoded protein: CASSLAPVGGSQETQYF.

This clonotype occurred many times. The CDR3 DNA is TGTGCCAGCAGCCAGACAAGAACCGGGGAGCTGTTTTTT. Protein sequence: CASSQTRTGELFF. This chain joins TRBV7-9 and TRBJ2-2; D gene uncertain. The CDR3 consists of 13 residues. Looked up from germline, CDR1 is SEHNR and CDR2 is FQNEAQ (reference sequence). V lost 5 bases, J lost 5 bases, and 9 bases lay in between.

This clonotype was seen many times. V and J are TRBV20-1 and TRBJ2-7; 11 bases line up with TRBD1. The ends lost 5 bases at V and 4 bases at J; junction bases unmatched: 4. CDR1 and CDR2 from the germline V gene are DFQATT and SNEGSKA (reference sequence). This CDR3 region has 13 residues. DNA for the CDR3: TGCAGTGCTGCAGGACAGGGGGCTTACGAGCAGTACTTC. It encodes CSAAGQGAYEQYF.

This clonotype was observed at least ten times. The chain couples TRBV5-4 to TRBJ2-7, with a possible D match to TRBD2 (5 bases). In germline, CDR1 is SGHNT, CDR2 YYREEE (reference sequence). This CDR3 has 13 amino acids. The V end was cut by 7 bases, the J end by 6 bases, with 17 bases between. CDR3 in amino acids: CASGYGRAGEQYV. The CDR3 coding sequence is TGTGCCAGCGGCTACGGAAGGGCGGGCGAGCAGTACGTC.